The following is a TCR beta chain sequence with its context. The data are from a study of shared clonotypes between healthy human individuals. The protocol was immunoSEQ multiplex PCR, while the TCRdb copy is restricted to in-frame clones and leaves out a portion. Of some 1,900,000 clones detected, about 94% appear once; the ten largest clones hold roughly 1.2%. Naivety among CD8 cells was defined by CD45RO negativity and positive CCR7 selection, thereby excluding terminally differentiated effector memory CD45RA+ cells. The specimen was naive CD8+ T cells sorted from blood. The clonotype was recovered from a young man in good health.

For the CDR3, the DNA is TGTGCCATACAGGACGCAGAAACTAATCAGCCCCAGCATTTT. Amino acid sequence: CAIQDAETNQPQHF. This sequence joins TRBV10-3 and TRBJ1-5, with a weak D call TRBD1 (5 bases). V lost 9 bases and J lost 4, with 16 bases in between. CDR1 is ENHRY, CDR2 SYGVKD, per germline. This CDR3 is built from 14 residues.